The 5 T cell receptor beta chains in this list originate from one sample, sequenced in a study of tumor and adjacent non-tumor tissue in lung cancer. No cell sorting was done before RNA was extracted from the tissue. A modified ARM-PCR protocol with three rounds of nested PCR amplified TCRbeta. MiXCR, applied by TCRdb to the multiplex PCR reads, yields one record per CDR3 protein. The sample contains some 99,000 distinct CDR3 sequences, roughly 74% of which appear only once. The material sequenced was lung tumor tissue. Every receptor here comes from a woman in her sixties with non-small cell lung cancer.

This clonotype was seen once. This clone may be a read error of a much larger clone one base away. This CDR3 is missing its conserved last phenylalanine or tryptophan, likely due to a read error. The V and J genes are TRBV20-1 and TRBJ1-1; tentative D call: TRBD1 (5 bases). Germline V gene data show CDR1 as DFQATT and CDR2 as SNEGSKA (reference sequence). CDR3 length equals 14 residues. The V gene lost 1 base and the J gene lost 4 bases, with 13 bases spanning the gap. The CDR3 DNA is TGCAGTGCTAGAGTTCGGGAGGGGTCCACTGAAGCTTTCTCT. This gives the protein CSARVREGSTEAFS.

The chain carries TRBV11-2 and TRBJ1-2, with 8 bases matching TRBD1. This CDR3 has 13 residues. From germline, CDR1 is SGHAT and CDR2 FQNNGV. Trimming removed 5 bases from V and 6 bases from J; junction bases left unmatched: 5. Here the CDR3 reads CASSQTGVNGYTF. The CDR3 DNA sequence: TGTGCCAGCAGCCAGACAGGGGTTAATGGCTACACCTTC.

Notes on this clonotype: This is likely a read error, given that the CDR3 carries no conserved phenylalanine or tryptophan at its end. The chain couples TRBV20-1 to TRBJ1-1, with no clear D. The CDR3 loop spans 13 amino acids. Germline assignment: CDR1 DFQATT and CDR2 SNEGSKA (reference sequence). The CDR3 here is CSASLPRNSEAFI. CDR3 nucleotides: TGCAGTGCTAGCTTACCTCGAAACAGTGAAGCTTTCATT.

As to this clonotype: Likely a read error: the CDR3 ends without its conserved phenylalanine or tryptophan. The chain couples TRBV11-3 to TRBJ2-1; 12 nucleotides align to TRBD2. CDR1 and CDR2 from the germline V gene are SGHNT and YENEEA. The CDR3 is 17 amino acids. CDR3 amino acids: CTSSLKLTSGSHNEQFL. The CDR3 DNA follows: TGTACGAGCAGCTTAAAGTTGACTAGCGGGAGCCACAATGAGCAGTTCTTA.

On this clonotype: A junction end diverges from the germline sequence, so it may reflect a read error. This sequence joins TRBV11-3 and TRBJ2-7; D is uncertain. This CDR3 has 14 amino acids. CDR1 is SGHNT and CDR2 is YENEEA in the germline V gene. The CDR3 sequence is CASCLDMRTYEQYF. CDR3 nucleotides: TGTGCCAGCTGCTTAGATATGAGAACCTACGAGCAATACTTC.